The rows below give T cell receptor beta chains drawn from one sample of a study of Graves' ophthalmopathy and Graves' hyperthyroidism. In TCRdb, the multiplex PCR reads were re-called with MiXCR into one record per CDR3 protein. This table holds approximately 700,000 distinct CDR3 sequences, roughly two fifths found once. The material sequenced was peripheral blood. These receptors all come from an adult man with Graves' ophthalmopathy. Each CDR3 is given with its conserved first and last residue. Each record gives: V gene, J gene, clone size, D gene, CDR3 DNA, CDR3 protein. A D gene is named only where the DNA matches it firmly. Size is stated for part of the rows, as once, few or many counts, or as a class when the clone is expanded.

TRBV6-4	TRBJ1-5	NA	NA	TGTGCCAGCAGTGTCAGCCAAAATCAGCCCCAGCATTTT	CASSVSQNQPQHF
TRBV10-3	TRBJ1-1	few	NA	TGTGCCAGCAGTGAAGCGAGGGAAGGAGGGCGCGAAGCTTTCTTT	CASSEAREGGREAFF
TRBV10-3	TRBJ2-2	few	NA	TGTGCCAGCAGTTACCTTGGTAGTAGCAACACCGGGGAGCTGTTTTTT	CASSYLGSSNTGELFF
TRBV29-1	TRBJ2-6	NA	NA	TGCAGCGTTGAAGCGGTGGGGGCCAACGTCCTGACTTTC	CSVEAVGANVLTF
TRBV20-1	TRBJ2-7	NA	TRBD2	TGCAGTGCTAGGCGAGGTAGTAGCGGGGCTTACGAGCAGTACTTC	CSARRGSSGAYEQYF
TRBV20-1	TRBJ1-5	few	TRBD1	TGCAGTGCCCGAGCCCAGGGGGTGCAGCCCCAGCATTTT	CSARAQGVQPQHF
TRBV7-9	TRBJ2-7	many	TRBD1	TGTGCCAGCAGCTCGACAGGGGGAACCTACGAGCAGTACTTC	CASSSTGGTYEQYF
TRBV5-1	TRBJ1-1	NA	NA	TGCGCCAGCAGCTTGGTGGAAATGACCACTGAAGCTTTCTTT	CASSLVEMTTEAFF
TRBV2	TRBJ1-5	few	NA	TGTGCCAGCAGTTACGGTGGAGGCCGTCACATTAGCAATCAGCCCCAGCATTTT	CASSYGGGRHISNQPQHF
TRBV10-3	TRBJ1-3	NA	TRBD1	TGTGCCATCAGTGAGAGGGCCGGGACAGGCCCCTCTGGAAACACCATATATTTT	CAISERAGTGPSGNTIYF
TRBV14	TRBJ1-2	many	NA	TGTGCCAGCAGCCAAGAAACGTGGGGGTATGGCTACACCTTC	CASSQETWGYGYTF
TRBV11-1	TRBJ1-3	NA	TRBD1	TGTGCCAGCAGCTTGACAGGGGGCAAGAGCTCTGGAAGCACCATATATTTT	CASSLTGGKSSGSTIYF
TRBV7-2	TRBJ2-5	NA	NA	TGTGCCAGCAGCAGAGGACGGACCCAGTACTTC	CASSRGRTQYF
TRBV7-9	TRBJ1-3	many	NA	TGTGCCAGCAGCTCATCAGGAGATGGAAACACCATATATTTT	CASSSSGDGNTIYF
TRBV29-1	TRBJ2-7	NA	TRBD1	TGCAGCGTTGACGCGGGACAGGGGGTTTACGAGCAGTACTTC	CSVDAGQGVYEQYF
TRBV20-1	TRBJ2-5	many	TRBD1	TGCAGTGCTATTGGGGACAGTGTCCAAGAGACCCAGTACTTC	CSAIGDSVQETQYF
TRBV7-9	TRBJ2-7	NA	NA	TGTGCCAGCAGCTTAGAGGGGCAGTTCAACGAGCAGTACTTC	CASSLEGQFNEQYF
TRBV14	TRBJ1-2	few	NA	TGTGCCAGCAGCCCCGGGACATATAACTATGGCTACACCTTC	CASSPGTYNYGYTF
TRBV6-5	TRBJ2-5	few	NA	TGTGCCAGCAGACCTCATGCGGGGGAGACCCAGTACTTC	CASRPHAGETQYF
TRBV27	TRBJ1-6	many	TRBD1	TGTGCCAGCGTTGGACAGGGACTCCTCGGAACCCTCCACTTT	CASVGQGLLGTLHF
TRBV7-8	TRBJ2-7	NA	NA	TGTGCCAGCAGCTCAGCACACGACGAGCAGTACTTC	CASSSAHDEQYF
TRBV7-9	TRBJ1-1	NA	NA	TGTGCCAGCAGCTTGAAGGGACGGAAGAACACTGAAGCTTTCTTT	CASSLKGRKNTEAFF